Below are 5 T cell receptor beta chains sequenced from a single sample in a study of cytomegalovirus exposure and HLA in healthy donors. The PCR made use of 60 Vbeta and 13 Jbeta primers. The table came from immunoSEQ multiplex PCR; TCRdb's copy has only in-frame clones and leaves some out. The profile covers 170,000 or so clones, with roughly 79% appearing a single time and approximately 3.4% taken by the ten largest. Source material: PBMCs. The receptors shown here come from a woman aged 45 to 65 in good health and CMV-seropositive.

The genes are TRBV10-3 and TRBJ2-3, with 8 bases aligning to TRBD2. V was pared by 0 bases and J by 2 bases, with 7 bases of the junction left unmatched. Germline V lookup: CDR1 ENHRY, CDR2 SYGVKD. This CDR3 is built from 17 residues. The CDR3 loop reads CAISESGAGGPTDTQYF. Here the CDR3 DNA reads TGTGCCATCAGTGAGTCAGGGGCGGGGGGCCCCACAGATACGCAGTATTTT.

The CDR3 DNA sequence: TGCGCCAGCAGCTTGGTCCCCTCCGAGCAGTACTTC. It is translated as CASSLVPSEQYF. The gene calls are TRBV5-1 and TRBJ2-7; D not certain. This CDR3 contains 12 residues. The V end was cut by 0 bases, the J end by 6 bases, with 7 bases between. Germline lookup yields CDR1 SGHRS and CDR2 YFSETQ.

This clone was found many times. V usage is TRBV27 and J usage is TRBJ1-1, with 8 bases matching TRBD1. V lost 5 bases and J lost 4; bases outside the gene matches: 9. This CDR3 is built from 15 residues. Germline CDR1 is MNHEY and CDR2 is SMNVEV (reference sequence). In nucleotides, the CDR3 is TGTGCCAGCAGTCTCCTTGGACAGGGATCCACTGAAGCTTTCTTT. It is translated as CASSLLGQGSTEAFF.

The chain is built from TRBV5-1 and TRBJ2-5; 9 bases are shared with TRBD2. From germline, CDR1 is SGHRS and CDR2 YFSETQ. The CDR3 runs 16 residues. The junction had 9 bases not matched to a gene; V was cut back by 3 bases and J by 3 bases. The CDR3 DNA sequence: TGCGCCAGCAGCTGGGCGACTAGCGGCTCAAAAGAGACCCAGTACTTC. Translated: CASSWATSGSKETQYF.

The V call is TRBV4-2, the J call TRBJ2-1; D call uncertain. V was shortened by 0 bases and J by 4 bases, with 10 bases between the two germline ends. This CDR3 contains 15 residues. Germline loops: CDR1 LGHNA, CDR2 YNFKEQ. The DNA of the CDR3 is TGTGCCAGCAGCCAAGACACCCCAACTTACAATGAGCAGTTCTTC. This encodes CASSQDTPTYNEQFF.